This record looks at one T cell receptor beta chain sequence and its context. The CDR3 has 13 residues. The ends lost 4 bases at V and 8 bases at J; junction bases unmatched: 7. Looked up from germline, CDR1 is SGHAT and CDR2 is FQNNGV. Original methodology: Estimation of nucleated cell counts relied on the amplification of reference gene primers. Sequenced by immunoSEQ multiplex PCR; TCRdb stores in-frame clones only, minus some. That table furnishes V, J and clone size, whereas the DNA furnished D and trimming. The data contain 250,000 to 350,000 clones, about 88% of them seen just once; the ten biggest clones take up almost 1.5%. The source of the sample is a study of blood T cell repertoires in COVID-19. Study as a whole: Samples representing acute and convalescent COVID-19 were sourced from the United States, Italy and Spain. PBMCs, B-cell-depleted T cells, or T cells were the source of the cDNA or gDNA that made up the material.

Seattle researchers signed up patients amid active infection and tracked them longitudinally. The receptor comes from a human donor with COVID-19, enrolled during active disease. The donor label of this sample is uncertain. Sequenced sample: peripheral blood. The V and J genes are TRBV11-2 and TRBJ1-2; TRBD1 aligns across 7 bases. In DNA, the CDR3 is TGTGCCAGCAGCTATGACAGGGTTGGCGGCTACACCTTC. Translation: CASSYDRVGGYTF.